This TCR beta chain was identified during a study of blood T cell repertoires in COVID-19. Study information: Sites in the United States, Italy and Spain provided acute and convalescent COVID-19 samples. T cells, B-cell-depleted T cells, or PBMCs supplied cDNA or gDNA.

CDR3 length equals 15 residues. V lost 2 bases and J 6 bases, leaving 17 bases between the germline ends. Germline CDR1 reads GTSNPN; CDR2 reads SVGIG (reference sequence). A Seattle source enrolled patients during active infection and followed them longitudinally. Methods used by the authors: Reference gene primer amplification gave nucleated cell count estimates. TCRdb keeps only in-frame clones here, not all; method: immunoSEQ multiplex PCR. D and trimming come from the DNA, and the V and J calls and clone size come from that table. The table includes some 390,000 clones, around 89% detected once. The sequenced sample consisted of peripheral blood. The clonotype originates from a woman in her forties with COVID-19, enrolled during active disease. The chain couples TRBV30 to TRBJ2-1; tentative D call: TRBD2 (5 bases). The CDR3: CAWSSDGLPANEQFF. The DNA for the CDR3 is TGTGCCTGGAGTTCCGACGGACTCCCTGCCAATGAGCAGTTCTTC.